Detailed here is one TCR beta chain. Its antigen is unidentified. These data belong to a study of cytomegalovirus exposure and HLA in healthy donors. Whole-study findings and limits: TCR sequences were mostly rare, though some public TCRs occurred in many donors.

Profiling relied on immunoSEQ multiplex PCR, and the TCRdb table lists in-frame clones only, not all of them. This table has tens of thousands of clones, around 81% appearing once. The CDR3 runs 14 residues. V gave up 4 bases and J gave up 4 bases, with 12 bases separating them. The V gene's germline CDR1 is MNHEY and CDR2 SVGAGI. Separate from the approximately 670-subject first cohort was the 120-subject validation cohort, to which the donors belonged. The source material was PBMCs. The receptor was isolated from a young man in good health and CMV-seronegative. The chain joins TRBV6-5 to TRBJ2-3; D perhaps matches TRBD2 (5 bases). This CDR3 reads CASSFGGLSDTQYF. The CDR3 coding sequence is TGTGCCAGCAGTTTTGGTGGACTCTCAGATACGCAGTATTTT.